What follows are 3 T cell receptor beta chains derived from one specimen sequenced in a study of beta chain features in type 1 diabetes (dated by TCRdb to 2017 to 2018). What the study reported, not specific to this receptor: In all four CD4+ subsets, TCRB CDR3 length was moderately but significantly shorter in type 1 diabetes patients.

The receptor library was made with the immunoSEQ multiplex PCR assay. All of the isolated RNA was reverse transcribed with the High Capacity cDNA Reverse Transcription Kit, so expressed TCRB transcripts were sequenced. TCRdb retrieved this table from immuneACCESS and kept in-frame rearrangements only. Not all clones are present; in checked studies, unresolved V genes account for under half, and no reason is known for the remainder. This sample holds about 160,000 clones; just over 8% were observed only once. Together, the top ten hold 0.45% to 0.6% of the sample. No cognate antigen is known for these TCRs. Sequencing used central memory CD4+ T cells from blood. Receptors were obtained from a woman aged 18-29 years with type 1 diabetes.

With regard to this clone: Germline is not matched at one junction end, which may reflect a read error. The chain employs TRBV28 and TRBJ1-1; perhaps TRBD1 as D (5 bases). Germline CDR1 is MDHEN and CDR2 is SYDVKM. CDR3 length: 11 residues. The CDR3 spells CASSLMGRASF. The CDR3 region has the DNA TGTGCCAGCAGTTTAATGGGCAGGGCCTCCTTT.

This chain connects TRBV5-4 to TRBJ2-2; weak D call: TRBD2 (5 bases). Per germline, CDR1 SGHNT and CDR2 YYREEE (reference sequence). The germline V and J ends were trimmed by 4 bases and 0 bases, with 10 bases remaining between them. There are 15 residues in the CDR3. The CDR3 protein is CASSGRAANTGELFF. The CDR3 DNA follows: TGTGCCAGCAGCGGGCGGGCAGCGAACACCGGGGAGCTGTTTTTT. The full variable domain, rest sourced from reference TRBV5-4 and TRBJ2-2, is ETGVTQSPTHLIKTRGQQVTLRCSSQSGHNTVSWYQQALGQGPQFIFQYYREEENGRGNFPPRFSGLQFPNYSSELNVNALELDDSALYLCASSGRAANTGELFFGEGSRLTVL.

The chain employs TRBV7-9 and TRBJ1-1, with a tentative D call TRBD1 (6 bases). The germline CDR1 and CDR2 sequences are SEHNR and FQNEAQ (reference sequence). The V end was cut by 5 bases, the J end by 1 base, with 11 bases between. This CDR3 is 14 amino acids long. The DNA of the CDR3 is TGTGCCAGCAGCCCACAGGGTGGGAACACTGAAGCTTTCTTT. Translation gives CASSPQGGNTEAFF. The whole variable domain, remainder taken from reference TRBV7-9 and TRBJ1-1, is DTGVSQNPRHKITKRGQNVTFRCDPISEHNRLYWYRQTLGQGPEFLTYFQNEAQLEKSRLLSDRFSAERPKGSFSTLEIQRTEQGDSAMYLCASSPQGGNTEAFFGQGTRLTVV.